These 22 T cell receptor beta chains were all obtained from the same sample, sequenced in a study of CD4 T cell repertoires in COVID-19. The assay was immunoSEQ multiplex PCR, and TCRdb's table has in-frame clones only and misses some. This repertoire shows over 75,000 clones, 83% found once; its top ten account for approximately 0.6%. Material: CD4+ T cells from peripheral blood, obtained after recovery from COVID-19. These receptors were obtained from a human donor who had COVID-19.

The chain recombines TRBV7-2 with TRBJ2-1; either TRBD1 or TRBD2 may supply D (6 bases each). The V end was cut by 1 base, the J end by 6 bases, with 10 bases between. In germline, CDR1 is SGHTA, CDR2 FQGNSA. The CDR3 runs 14 residues. CDR3 protein: CASSLEGGANEQFF. The CDR3 DNA sequence: TGTGCCAGCAGCTTAGAGGGGGGAGCCAATGAGCAGTTCTTC.

V usage is TRBV7-6 and J usage is TRBJ2-2; D remains unclear. This CDR3 contains 16 residues. Trimming took 1 base from V and 0 from J, leaving 9 bases between them. Looked up from germline, CDR1 is SGHVS and CDR2 is FNYEAQ. CDR3 bases: TGTGCCAGCAGCTTAGGGTTAGCAGCGAACACCGGGGAGCTGTTTTTT. Protein sequence: CASSLGLAANTGELFF.

The rearrangement links TRBV19 to TRBJ1-1; D unclear. The CDR3 sequence is 14 residues long. With 1 base removed from V and 1 base from J, the gap between germline ends came to 7 bases. Germline V gives CDR1 LNHDA, CDR2 SQIVND (reference sequence). The CDR3 coding sequence is TGTGCCAGTAGTATAGGACCCGCGAACACTGAAGCTTTCTTT. Encoded protein: CASSIGPANTEAFF.

The CDR3 region has the DNA TGTGCCAGTAGTATGGAGGGGCGCAGAAACATTCAGTACTTC. Protein product: CASSMEGRRNIQYF. The chain employs TRBV19 and TRBJ2-4; possibly TRBD2 for D (6 bases). The CDR3 loop spans 14 amino acids. V was shortened by 3 bases and J by 6 bases, with 12 bases between the two germline ends. Germline-derived CDR1 and CDR2 are LNHDA and SQIVND (reference sequence).

Only one count was recorded for this clone. The chain carries TRBV5-4 and TRBJ2-5; a weak D match, TRBD2 (7 bases). CDR1 SGHNT and CDR2 YYREEE come from the germline V gene (reference sequence). This CDR3 contains 15 residues. V lost 4 bases and J lost 3, with 16 bases in between. CDR3 in DNA: TGTGCCAGCAGCACGACTGCGGGGGCCAAAGAGACCCAGTACTTC. Encoded protein: CASSTTAGAKETQYF.

This chain links TRBV10-3 with TRBJ2-1; D is undetermined. CDR3 length: 16 residues. Germline-derived CDR1 and CDR2 are ENHRY and SYGVKD. V lost 6 bases and J 0 bases, leaving 15 bases between the germline ends. As DNA, the CDR3 is TGTGCCATCAGGGGCGCAGGAGAGAGCTCCTACAATGAGCAGTTCTTC. It is translated as CAIRGAGESSYNEQFF.

V is TRBV18 and J is TRBJ1-1; a possible D gene is TRBD1 (5 bases). Trimming took 5 bases from V and 0 from J, leaving 16 bases between them. The CDR3 runs to 16 residues. CDR1 is KGHSH and CDR2 is LQKENI in the germline V gene. The CDR3 region is CASSTQSTGMNTEAFF. In DNA form, the CDR3 reads TGTGCCAGCTCAACTCAAAGTACAGGAATGAACACTGAAGCTTTCTTT.

The V gene is TRBV11-3, the J gene TRBJ1-5; 8 positions agree with TRBD1. The CDR3 runs to 17 residues. Germline values: CDR1 SGHNT, CDR2 YENEEA. Germline trimming cut 8 bases from V and 0 bases from J; bases unmatched to any gene: 12. Here the CDR3 reads CASLIHPGGFSNQPQHF. The CDR3 DNA reads as TGTGCCAGCCTCATTCATCCAGGGGGCTTTAGCAATCAGCCCCAGCATTTT.

The rearrangement joins TRBV6-5 to TRBJ1-3; D not certain. V dropped 5 bases and J dropped 4 bases, with 9 bases sitting between them. CDR1 and CDR2 from the germline V gene are MNHEY and SVGAGI. This CDR3 is built from 13 residues. For the CDR3, the DNA is TGTGCCAGCAGTACCCCTGGGGGAAACACCATATATTTT. This encodes CASSTPGGNTIYF.

This clone has only one observation. The chain couples TRBV10-3 to TRBJ1-5, with a weak D call TRBD1 (5 bases). The CDR3 loop spans 17 amino acids. The germline CDR1 and CDR2 sequences are ENHRY and SYGVKD. Trimming left V 2 bases short and J 1 base short, with 15 bases between. The CDR3 reads CAISERGGVRSNQPQHF. As DNA, the CDR3 is TGTGCCATCAGTGAGAGGGGAGGAGTGAGGAGCAATCAGCCCCAGCATTTT.

This clone was observed a single time. The rearrangement joins TRBV5-1 to TRBJ1-1; D gene unclear. Germline lookup yields CDR1 SGHRS and CDR2 YFSETQ. V was pared by 4 bases and J by 5 bases, with 15 bases between. The CDR3 runs to 14 residues. CDR3 sequence: CASSLDGIATEAFF. DNA for the CDR3: TGCGCCAGCAGCCTGGACGGGATAGCAACTGAAGCTTTCTTT.

The chain has TRBV29-1 and TRBJ1-2, with 7 bases aligning to TRBD1. This CDR3 comprises 11 residues. V shed 1 base and J 8 bases; nucleotides not matched to a gene: 1. Germline CDR1 is SQVTM and CDR2 is ANQGSEA. The CDR3 reads CSVEAGGGYTF. CDR3 coding DNA: TGCAGCGTTGAAGCAGGGGGAGGCTACACCTTC.

The rearrangement joins TRBV6-4 to TRBJ1-5; 7 nucleotides match TRBD1. Germline V gives CDR1 MRHNA, CDR2 SNTAGT. The CDR3 extends over 17 amino acids. Losses at the gene ends were 0 bases for V and 4 bases for J; bases not matched to a gene: 9. The CDR3 here is CASSDSDRQIGNQPQHF. The CDR3 coding sequence is TGTGCCAGCAGTGACTCGGACAGGCAAATAGGAAATCAGCCCCAGCATTTT.

Comments on this clone: One end of the junction varies from germline; a read error may be responsible. The CDR3: CASSLRDQPYF. CDR3 DNA sequence: TGTGCCAGCAGTTTAAGGGACCAACCATACTTC. The chain combines TRBV28 with TRBJ1-2; TRBD1 might be the D (5 bases). Germline loops: CDR1 MDHEN, CDR2 SYDVKM. This CDR3 has 11 residues.

The V and J genes are TRBV5-4 and TRBJ1-4, with D unclear. The CDR3 sequence is 17 residues long. CDR1 and CDR2 (germline): SGHNT, YYREEE (reference sequence). Trimming left V 3 bases short and J 8 bases short, with 23 bases between. CDR3 nucleotide sequence: TGTGCCAGCAGCTCCCGAACGGACTCAATAATGGGGGAAAAACTGTTTTTT. Encoded protein: CASSSRTDSIMGEKLFF.

V usage is TRBV29-1 and J usage is TRBJ2-3; maybe TRBD2 (6 bases). This CDR3 has 13 amino acids. CDR1 is SQVTM, CDR2 ANQGSEA, per germline. V was shortened by 6 bases and J by 5 bases, with 15 bases between the two germline ends. CDR3 DNA: TGCAGCGTCCCAGGAGGGGCGGGAGATACGCAGTATTTT. It codes for CSVPGGAGDTQYF.

The J gene is TRBJ2-3, the V gene TRBV5-1; TRBD2 might be the D (6 bases). Germline V lookup: CDR1 SGHRS, CDR2 YFSETQ. Trimming took 0 bases from V and 0 from J, leaving 11 bases between them. This CDR3 has 16 amino acids. The CDR3 spells CASSLVASESTDTQYF. The CDR3 DNA reads as TGCGCCAGCAGCTTGGTTGCTAGCGAAAGCACAGATACGCAGTATTTT.

This clone appeared once. The chain links TRBV19 to TRBJ2-7; no reliable D call. V was cut by 2 bases and J by 3 bases, with 14 bases left in between. The CDR3 loop spans 15 amino acids. The germline CDR1 and CDR2 sequences are LNHDA and SQIVND (reference sequence). The CDR3 DNA reads as TGTGCCAGTAGTATACTAGTCGGCAGTGGCTACGAGCAGTACTTC. This gives the protein CASSILVGSGYEQYF.

V usage is TRBV12-3 or TRBV12-4 and J usage is TRBJ1-3, with D hard to call. V gave up 7 bases and J gave up 4 bases, with 8 bases separating them. The CDR3 runs to 12 residues. The CDR3 sequence is CASKSSGNTIYF. The CDR3, as DNA: TGTGCCAGCAAGTCATCAGGAAACACCATATATTTT.

The chain is built from TRBV3-1 (or the pseudogene TRBV3-2) and TRBJ1-1; D is unresolved. The germline V gene encodes CDR1 LGHDT and CDR2 YNNKEL (reference sequence). Trimming took 4 bases from V and 1 from J, leaving 10 bases between them. The CDR3 runs to 14 residues. The CDR3 DNA sequence: TGTGCCAGCAGCCGACCCGGATCGAACACTGAAGCTTTCTTT. Translation: CASSRPGSNTEAFF.

The V and J genes are TRBV6-1 and TRBJ1-1; perhaps TRBD1 as D (5 bases). There are 15 residues in the CDR3. With 0 bases removed from V and 4 bases from J, the gap between germline ends came to 12 bases. Per the germline V gene, CDR1 is MNHNS and CDR2 is SASEGT. The CDR3 loop is CASSEAWSGGTEAFF. The CDR3 DNA is TGTGCCAGCAGTGAAGCGTGGTCTGGGGGCACTGAAGCTTTCTTT.

V gene TRBV11-2 combines with J gene TRBJ2-5; D possibly matches TRBD1 or TRBD2 (5 bases each). Per germline, CDR1 SGHAT and CDR2 FQNNGV. This CDR3 spans 14 amino acids. Trimming left V 7 bases short and J 5 bases short, with 17 bases between. For the CDR3, the DNA is TGTGCCAGCACCAGATCCGGGGACCTGGAGACCCAGTACTTC. It encodes CASTRSGDLETQYF.